The 25 T cell receptor beta chains presented below share a single source sample, sequenced in a study of blood T cell repertoires in COVID-19. Clones were read by immunoSEQ multiplex PCR, and TCRdb kept only the in-frame ones, dropping some. The data contain around 250,000 clones, around nine tenths of them singletons. Specimen: PBMCs or T cells enriched from blood (not recorded which). The receptors shown here come from a woman in her forties or fifties who had recovered from COVID-19.

This clone was counted a single time. CDR3 coding DNA: TGTGCCAGCAGATTAAACCGACAGGGGGTAATCTCCCAAACAGGCACTGAAGCTTTCTTT. Protein sequence: CASRLNRQGVISQTGTEAFF. The chain is built from TRBV28 and TRBJ1-1; 9 bases align to TRBD1. Losses at the gene ends were 6 bases for V and 4 bases for J; bases not matched to a gene: 24. CDR1 is MDHEN and CDR2 is SYDVKM in the germline V gene. The CDR3 has 20 residues.

This clone appeared once. CDR3 region: CASSLTGSENRPLHF. The CDR3 coding sequence is TGTGCCAGTAGCCTCACTGGCTCGGAAAACAGGCCGCTCCACTTT. This chain connects TRBV19 to TRBJ1-6, with a possible D match to TRBD1 (5 bases). This CDR3 contains 15 residues. Between the trimmed V and J ends, which lost 6 bases and 16 bases, there was a span of 25 bases. Germline loops: CDR1 LNHDA, CDR2 SQIVND (reference sequence). The full variable domain, its missing parts supplied by reference TRBV19 and TRBJ1-6, is DGGITQSPKYLFRKEGQNVTLSCEQNLNHDAMYWYRQDPGQGLRLIYYSQIVNDFQKGDIAEGYSVSREKKESFPLTVTSAQKNPTAFYLCASSLTGSENRPLHFGNGTRLTVT.

This clone is a singleton in its sample. The V gene is TRBV19, the J gene TRBJ2-5, with no clear D. V was clipped by 6 bases and J by 5 bases, with 13 bases between them. CDR1 and CDR2 from the germline V gene are LNHDA and SQIVND (reference sequence). The CDR3 length is 13 residues. The CDR3 bases are TGTGCCAGTAGCGACGGGTCCCTCGAGACCCAGTACTTC. It translates to CASSDGSLETQYF.

The gene calls are TRBV2 and TRBJ2-1; possibly TRBD1 for D (5 bases). The V gene's germline CDR1 is SNHLY and CDR2 FYNNEI. V was pared by 6 bases and J by 7 bases, with 31 bases between. The CDR3 covers 19 residues. The CDR3: CASREHFLPQGLRANEQFF. The CDR3 nucleotides are TGTGCCAGCAGGGAACATTTCTTACCTCAGGGTCTAAGGGCGAATGAGCAGTTCTTC.

V usage is TRBV21-1 and J usage is TRBJ1-2; the D call TRBD1 from the table was never checked on the DNA. TRBV21-1 is a recognized pseudogene. This CDR3 spans 12 amino acids. CDR3 protein: CASVRGIVSYTF. CDR3 DNA: TGTGCCAGCGTCAGGGGTATAGTTAGCTACACCTTC.

V gene TRBV10-1 combines with J gene TRBJ2-1, with a weak D call TRBD2 (6 bases). The CDR3 is 17 residues long. Germline CDR1 reads WNHNN; CDR2 reads SYGVQD (reference sequence). Trimming removed 1 base from V and 7 bases from J, with 20 bases in between. The CDR3 region is CASSEFGGVRERNEQFF. DNA of the CDR3: TGCGCCAGCAGTGAGTTCGGAGGGGTTAGGGAGCGGAATGAGCAGTTCTTC.

The chain combines TRBV7-2 with TRBJ2-5; TRBD1 is a possible D gene (6 bases). The CDR3 contains 13 residues. CDR1 is SGHTA, CDR2 FQGNSA, per germline. Trimming took 3 bases from V and 5 from J, leaving 10 bases between them. CDR3 amino acids: CASSFGQRETQYF. In DNA, the CDR3 is TGTGCCAGCAGCTTTGGACAGAGGGAGACCCAGTACTTC.

CDR3 coding DNA: TGTGCCAGCTCACCACCGACCGGGGAGCAGTACTTC. Its translation: CASSPPTGEQYF. This chain joins TRBV18 and TRBJ2-7, with D hard to call. This CDR3 has 12 residues. V was trimmed by 0 bases and J by 7 bases, leaving 7 bases between them. The germline CDR1 and CDR2 sequences are KGHSH and LQKENI.

CDR3: CASSPLTPAGRNTEAFF. The CDR3 DNA reads TGCGCCAGCAGTCCCCTTACCCCGGCGGGGAGGAACACTGAAGCTTTCTTT. The J gene is TRBJ1-1, the V gene TRBV23-1; D is unresolved. TRBV23-1 qualifies as an ORF whose function is uncertain. V was cut by 4 bases and J by 1 base, with 19 bases left in between. The CDR3 runs to 17 residues.

This sequence joins TRBV12-5 and TRBJ2-7; 11 bases match TRBD2. V lost 1 base to trimming and J lost 2 bases; unmatched junction nucleotides: 1. The CDR3 has 15 amino acids. Germline CDR1 reads LGHNT; CDR2 reads FRNRAP. CDR3 loop: CASGLGLAGTYEQYF. The CDR3 DNA follows: TGTGCTAGTGGTTTGGGACTAGCGGGGACCTACGAGCAGTACTTC.

The J gene is TRBJ2-6, the V gene TRBV5-1, with 9 bases matching TRBD2. Germline CDR1 reads SGHRS; CDR2 reads YFSETQ. CDR3 length equals 17 residues. J was trimmed by 0 bases and V by 2 bases; bases with no gene match: 3. CDR3 amino acids: CASSLAGGPSGANVLTF. The CDR3 region has the DNA TGCGCCAGCAGCTTAGCGGGAGGCCCCTCTGGGGCCAACGTCCTGACTTTC.

The rearrangement uses TRBV10-3 and TRBJ1-5, with TRBD1 matching over 12 bases. Germline trimming cut 6 bases from V and 4 bases from J; bases unmatched to any gene: 4. Per germline, CDR1 ENHRY and CDR2 SYGVKD. The CDR3 is 15 amino acids. The CDR3 region has the DNA TGTGCCATCAGGGCGGGACAGGGGGCGAATCAGCCCCAGCATTTT. The encoded protein is CAIRAGQGANQPQHF.

The chain's CDR3 is CASSLKRSGQLRETQYF. Here the CDR3 DNA reads TGTGCCAGCAGCTTGAAACGTTCCGGACAGCTCCGGGAGACCCAGTACTTC. This chain joins TRBV7-8 and TRBJ2-5; possibly TRBD1 for D (6 bases). The CDR3 contains 17 residues. The ends were cut back, 3 bases at V and 5 bases at J, with 22 bases in the middle. Germline CDR1 reads SGHVS; CDR2 reads FQNEAQ.

The gene calls are TRBV9 and TRBJ1-3, with 8 bases that match TRBD1. The junction had 15 bases not matched to a gene; V was cut back by 0 bases and J by 1 base. The CDR3 is 20 amino acids. The germline CDR1 and CDR2 sequences are SGDLS and YYNGEE. CDR3 region: CASSVALIPQGGWSGNTIYF. As DNA, the CDR3 is TGTGCCAGCAGCGTAGCCCTGATTCCACAGGGGGGATGGTCTGGAAACACCATATATTTT.

The V and J genes are TRBV28 and TRBJ2-3; TRBD2 matches 9 bases. V trimming: 7 bases; J trimming: 7 bases; junction bases outside the gene matches: 9. Germline loops: CDR1 MDHEN, CDR2 SYDVKM. The CDR3 spans 14 residues. CDR3 residues: CASNILAGSNTQYF. Written as DNA, the CDR3 is TGTGCCAGCAACATCCTAGCGGGGAGCAATACGCAGTATTTT. The whole variable domain, remainder taken from reference TRBV28 and TRBJ2-3, is DVKVTQSSRYLVKRTGEKVFLECVQDMDHENMFWYRQDPGLGLRLIYFSYDVKMKEKGDIPEGYSVSREKKERFSLILESASTNQTSMYLCASNILAGSNTQYFGPGTRLTVL.

The chain joins TRBV7-9 to TRBJ2-2; 9 bases are a match to TRBD2. Germline trimming cut 3 bases from V and 5 bases from J; bases unmatched to any gene: 4. CDR3 size: 15 residues. The germline V gene encodes CDR1 SEHNR and CDR2 FQNEAQ (reference sequence). The CDR3 protein is CASSFRSGRTGELFF. In nucleotides, the CDR3 is TGTGCCAGCAGCTTTCGAAGCGGGAGGACCGGGGAGCTGTTTTTT.

CDR3 DNA sequence: TGTGCCAGCAGTTTAGCGGGAGGGGGCTACGAGCAGTACTTC. This gives the protein CASSLAGGGYEQYF. The chain combines TRBV6-5 with TRBJ2-7; the match to TRBD2 covers 11 bases. In germline, CDR1 is MNHEY, CDR2 SVGAGI. The CDR3 sequence is 14 residues long. With 4 bases clipped from V and 3 bases from J, the junction kept 2 bases outside the gene matches.

The chain employs TRBV5-8 and TRBJ2-2; 7 nucleotides agree with TRBD1. The CDR3 spans 16 residues. Germline CDR1 and CDR2: SGHTS and YDEGEE. V lost 4 bases, J lost 1 base, and 7 bases stayed unmatched. The DNA of the CDR3 is TGTGCCAGCAGCCAGGGGGACCTATTGAACACCGGGGAGCTGTTTTTT. It codes for CASSQGDLLNTGELFF.

This chain connects TRBV5-1 to TRBJ2-5; D possibly corresponds to TRBD2 (5 bases). V was pared by 2 bases and J by 5 bases, with 16 bases between. The CDR3 runs to 15 residues. CDR1 SGHRS and CDR2 YFSETQ come from the germline V gene. The CDR3 bases are TGCGCCAGCAGCTTCGGACCGCGAAGGGAGGAGACCCAGTACTTC. Protein product: CASSFGPRREETQYF. Looking up the rest from reference TRBV5-1 and TRBJ2-5 gives the full variable domain: KAGVTQTPRYLIKTRGQQVTLSCSPISGHRSVSWYQQTPGQGLQFLFEYFSETQRNKGNFPGRFSGRQFSNSRSEMNVSTLELGDSALYLCASSFGPRREETQYFGPGTRLLVL.

The V and J genes are TRBV10-2 and TRBJ1-4, with TRBD1 as a possible D gene (6 bases). Germline V lookup: CDR1 WSHSY, CDR2 SAAADI. V gave up 6 bases and J gave up 3 bases, with 14 bases separating them. CDR3 length: 15 amino acids. The CDR3: CASRQGFGANEKLFF. The CDR3 DNA sequence: TGCGCCAGCAGACAGGGTTTCGGAGCTAATGAAAAACTGTTTTTT.

A few counts support this clone. The chain links TRBV9 to TRBJ1-3; D remains unclear. V gave up 0 bases and J gave up 3 bases, with 10 bases separating them. CDR1 is SGDLS, CDR2 YYNGEE, per germline. This CDR3 has 15 amino acids. This CDR3 is CASSVDSSIGNTIYF. In DNA, the CDR3 is TGTGCCAGCAGCGTAGACAGTTCAATTGGAAACACCATATATTTT. The full variable domain, in which reference TRBV9 and TRBJ1-3 provide the parts outside the CDR3, is DSGVTQTPKHLITATGQRVTLRCSPRSGDLSVYWYQQSLDQGLQFLIQYYNGEERAKGNILERFSAQQFPDLHSELNLSSLELGDSALYFCASSVDSSIGNTIYFGEGSWLTVV.

The V gene is TRBV15, the J gene TRBJ2-1; 8 bases align to TRBD2. Losses at the gene ends were 1 base for V and 5 bases for J; bases not matched to a gene: 4. This CDR3 spans 15 amino acids. CDR1 is LNHNV and CDR2 is YYDKDF in the germline V gene (reference sequence). CDR3 region: CATSRGGSGNNEQFF. CDR3 DNA: TGTGCCACCAGCAGAGGGGGTAGCGGGAACAATGAGCAGTTCTTC.

This sequence joins TRBV7-3 and TRBJ2-6; D remains unclear. The length of the CDR3 is 13 residues. Germline-derived CDR1 and CDR2 are SGHTA and FQGTGA. V was cut by 4 bases and J by 4 bases, with 5 bases left in between. The CDR3 DNA reads as TGTGCCAGCAGCTCGTCCGGGGCCAACGTCCTGACTTTC. Translating gives CASSSSGANVLTF.

The chain links TRBV18 to TRBJ2-3, with 10 bases fitting TRBD1. CDR3 size: 15 residues. Per germline, CDR1 KGHSH and CDR2 LQKENI. Germline trimming cut 1 base from V and 2 bases from J; bases unmatched to any gene: 0. Here the CDR3 DNA reads TGTGCCAGCTCACCACGACAGGGGGCCACAGATACGCAGTATTTT. Its protein is CASSPRQGATDTQYF.

The J gene is TRBJ1-2, the V gene TRBV19, with TRBD1 matching over 8 bases. Germline CDR1 reads LNHDA; CDR2 reads SQIVND (reference sequence). This CDR3 is built from 15 residues. The V gene end was trimmed by 3 bases and the J gene end by 4 bases; junction bases not matched to a gene: 7. The CDR3: CASSIEGDRSYGYTF. The CDR3 coding sequence is TGTGCCAGTAGTATTGAAGGGGACAGGAGCTATGGCTACACCTTC.